The 23 T cell receptor beta chains below were found in one sample sequenced in a study of cytomegalovirus exposure and HLA in healthy donors. Vbeta (60) and Jbeta (13) primers were used in the PCR. The repertoire was sequenced with immunoSEQ multiplex PCR; TCRdb's copy has only in-frame clones and lacks some. Among over 100,000 clones listed, more than 75% were seen once. The source material was PBMCs. The receptors stem from a female donor in good health and CMV-seronegative.

V usage is TRBV9 and J usage is TRBJ2-2, with TRBD2 identical over 14 bases. V lost 4 bases, J lost 7 bases, and 9 bases stayed unmatched. CDR3 length: 17 residues. Germline-derived CDR1 and CDR2 are SGDLS and YYNGEE. The CDR3 sequence: CASSPRLAGGQYGELFF. The CDR3 DNA sequence: TGTGCCAGCAGCCCGAGACTAGCGGGAGGGCAGTACGGGGAGCTGTTTTTT.

This sequence joins TRBV28 and TRBJ1-3, with TRBD1 as a possible D gene (6 bases). V lost 1 base and J lost 2, with 18 bases in between. Germline V gives CDR1 MDHEN, CDR2 SYDVKM. The CDR3 extends over 18 amino acids. The CDR3 DNA is TGTGCCAGCAGTTTATCCGGGGCAGGGGATATTACTGGAAACACCATATATTTT. This translates into CASSLSGAGDITGNTIYF. The whole variable domain, remainder taken from reference TRBV28 and TRBJ1-3, is DVKVTQSSRYLVKRTGEKVFLECVQDMDHENMFWYRQDPGLGLRLIYFSYDVKMKEKGDIPEGYSVSREKKERFSLILESASTNQTSMYLCASSLSGAGDITGNTIYFGEGSWLTVV.

The J gene is TRBJ1-1, the V gene TRBV19; TRBD1 matches 8 bases. CDR3 length equals 15 residues. The V segment lost 6 bases and the J segment 2 bases; nucleotides outside the gene matches: 8. Germline V gives CDR1 LNHDA, CDR2 SQIVND (reference sequence). The CDR3 nucleotides are TGTGCCAGTAGCTCGGTGACAGGGGCCAACACTGAAGCTTTCTTT. This translates into CASSSVTGANTEAFF. Full variable domain (remainder filled in from reference TRBV19 and TRBJ1-1): DGGITQSPKYLFRKEGQNVTLSCEQNLNHDAMYWYRQDPGQGLRLIYYSQIVNDFQKGDIAEGYSVSREKKESFPLTVTSAQKNPTAFYLCASSSVTGANTEAFFGQGTRLTVV.

This sequence joins TRBV11-3 and TRBJ2-7; tentative D call: TRBD1 (6 bases). Germline loops: CDR1 SGHNT, CDR2 YENEEA. Trimming cost V 2 bases and J 2 bases, with 10 bases left between them. The CDR3 is 14 residues long. The CDR3 reads CASSLRTVTYEQYF. The CDR3 coding sequence is TGTGCCAGCAGCTTACGGACAGTTACCTACGAGCAGTACTTC.

The chain joins TRBV4-1 to TRBJ2-7; possibly TRBD2 for D (6 bases). V gave up 4 bases and J gave up 4 bases, with 17 bases separating them. This CDR3 has 15 amino acids. CDR1 MGHRA and CDR2 YSYEKL come from the germline V gene. The DNA for the CDR3 is TGCGCCAGCAGCCGCCTCGGCCTGGAGGGTTACGAGCAGTACTTC. It encodes CASSRLGLEGYEQYF.

The gene calls are TRBV7-9 and TRBJ1-5; 7 nucleotides align to TRBD1. The V gene end was trimmed by 5 bases and the J gene end by 0 bases; junction bases not matched to a gene: 4. Germline CDR1 is SEHNR and CDR2 is FQNEAQ (reference sequence). This CDR3 has 15 residues. The DNA of the CDR3 is TGTGCCAGCAGCCCGGGACAGCATAGCAATCAGCCCCAGCATTTT. It yields the protein CASSPGQHSNQPQHF.

This clone was detected once. V gene TRBV27 combines with J gene TRBJ2-1, with 14 bases matching TRBD2. The CDR3 runs to 16 residues. Per the germline V gene, CDR1 is MNHEY and CDR2 is SMNVEV (reference sequence). With V trimmed by 5 bases and J by 9 bases, 9 bases remained unmatched. The CDR3 protein is CASSTRLAGGPGEQFF. DNA for the CDR3: TGTGCCAGCAGTACCCGACTAGCGGGAGGGCCCGGTGAGCAGTTCTTC.

The CDR3 DNA is TGTGCCAGCAGTTTATCAGGAATCTATGGCTACACCTTC. Translated: CASSLSGIYGYTF. The J gene is TRBJ1-2, the V gene TRBV28; D is unclear. This CDR3 has 13 amino acids. V dropped 1 base and J dropped 4 bases, with 7 bases sitting between them. Germline V gives CDR1 MDHEN, CDR2 SYDVKM.

This clone has a single count. V gene TRBV29-1 combines with J gene TRBJ2-7, with TRBD1 matching over 7 bases. The germline CDR1 and CDR2 sequences are SQVTM and ANQGSEA. There are 13 residues in the CDR3. Trimming removed 1 base from V and 6 bases from J; junction bases left unmatched: 6. The chain's CDR3 is CSVEVRQGTEQYF. Written as DNA, the CDR3 is TGCAGCGTTGAAGTTCGACAGGGCACCGAGCAGTACTTC.

This chain links TRBV11-2 with TRBJ2-7, with a possible D match to TRBD1 (6 bases). CDR1 is SGHAT and CDR2 is FQNNGV in the germline V gene. This CDR3 is built from 15 residues. V was trimmed by 6 bases and J by 0 bases, leaving 15 bases between them. The CDR3 nucleotides are TGTGCCAGCAGACCTACAGGGTCCCCCTCCTACGAGCAGTACTTC. This sequence encodes CASRPTGSPSYEQYF.

The chain couples TRBV5-1 to TRBJ2-7; 8 bases line up with TRBD2. Germline V gene data show CDR1 as SGHRS and CDR2 as YFSETQ. The J segment lost 6 bases and the V segment lost 0 bases, leaving 8 bases of the junction unmatched. The CDR3 is 15 amino acids. CDR3 nucleotides: TGCGCCAGCAGCTTGGGGGGATTAGCGGGAACCGAGCAGTACTTC. Its protein product is CASSLGGLAGTEQYF.

The chain employs TRBV5-1 and TRBJ2-6; D remains unclear. Germline V gene sequence: CDR1 SGHRS, CDR2 YFSETQ. The CDR3 is 15 amino acids. The germline V and J ends were trimmed by 0 bases and 1 base, with 5 bases remaining between them. DNA of the CDR3: TGCGCCAGCAGCTTGGGGGCTTCTGGGGCCAACGTCCTGACTTTC. Protein: CASSLGASGANVLTF.

The J gene is TRBJ2-3, the V gene TRBV5-4; no definite D call. Looked up from germline, CDR1 is SGHNT and CDR2 is YYREEE (reference sequence). The length of the CDR3 is 13 residues. Trimming left V 2 bases short and J 8 bases short, with 12 bases between. CDR3 nucleotide sequence: TGTGCCAGCAGCTTCTTCGAATCGGGTACGCAGTATTTT. Amino acids: CASSFFESGTQYF.

The rearrangement joins TRBV5-1 to TRBJ2-3; TRBD2 agrees at 7 bases. Germline CDR1 and CDR2: SGHRS and YFSETQ. J was trimmed by 1 base and V by 3 bases; bases with no gene match: 8. This CDR3 spans 16 amino acids. Written as DNA, the CDR3 is TGCGCCAGCAGCTCCTGGGATGCGGGAGGCACAGATACGCAGTATTTT. It encodes CASSSWDAGGTDTQYF. The full variable domain, rest sourced from reference TRBV5-1 and TRBJ2-3, is KAGVTQTPRYLIKTRGQQVTLSCSPISGHRSVSWYQQTPGQGLQFLFEYFSETQRNKGNFPGRFSGRQFSNSRSEMNVSTLELGDSALYLCASSSWDAGGTDTQYFGPGTRLTVL.

This clone occurred once. The chain joins TRBV19 to TRBJ1-5; TRBD1 might be the D (6 bases). CDR1 and CDR2 from the germline V gene are LNHDA and SQIVND (reference sequence). The CDR3 extends over 15 amino acids. The V end lost 1 base, the J end lost 7 bases, and 14 bases lay between the germline ends. CDR3 in DNA: TGTGCCAGTAGTATAGTGCCAGGGGTGGGGCAGCCCCAGCATTTT. Its translation: CASSIVPGVGQPQHF.

The chain has TRBV7-6 and TRBJ2-7; the D gene is possibly TRBD1 (6 bases). The CDR3 is made up of 16 amino acids. V was shortened by 4 bases and J by 7 bases, with 23 bases between the two germline ends. Per germline, CDR1 SGHVS and CDR2 FNYEAQ. In DNA form, the CDR3 reads TGTGCCAGCAGCTCATCACCGACAGGCTTAGAGGGAGAGCAGTACTTC. Protein sequence: CASSSSPTGLEGEQYF.

The V and J genes are TRBV27 and TRBJ1-1, with TRBD1 identical over 7 bases. The V segment lost 3 bases and the J segment 6 bases; nucleotides outside the gene matches: 13. This CDR3 spans 16 amino acids. In germline, CDR1 is MNHEY, CDR2 SMNVEV (reference sequence). The chain's CDR3 is CASSLYGDRRWAEAFF. The DNA for the CDR3 is TGTGCCAGCAGTTTGTATGGGGACAGAAGGTGGGCTGAAGCTTTCTTT.

The chain uses TRBV13 and TRBJ2-1; 15 nucleotides line up with TRBD2. The V segment lost 5 bases and the J segment 9 bases; nucleotides outside the gene matches: 11. Per the germline V gene, CDR1 is PRHDT and CDR2 is FYEKMQ (reference sequence). The CDR3 is made up of 17 amino acids. The CDR3 bases are TGTGCCAGCAGCCCCGAGTGGACTAGCGGGAGGGCCCCTGAGCAGTTCTTC. It codes for CASSPEWTSGRAPEQFF.

The chain couples TRBV21-1 to TRBJ1-3; the D call in the table, TRBD1, was not verified against the DNA. TRBV21-1 is given as a pseudogene. The CDR3 extends over 18 amino acids. The CDR3 protein is CASSKKSPDRVGVDTIYF. Here the CDR3 DNA reads TGTGCCAGCAGCAAAAAAAGCCCCGACAGGGTCGGCGTGGACACCATATATTTT.

This clone was seen a few times. V is TRBV6-5 and J is TRBJ2-5; no definite D call. Germline assignment: CDR1 MNHEY and CDR2 SVGAGI. This CDR3 region has 13 residues. V gave up 2 bases and J gave up 1 base, with 5 bases separating them. CDR3 sequence: CASSYNSQETQYF. DNA for the CDR3: TGTGCCAGCAGTTACAACTCCCAAGAGACCCAGTACTTC.

The genes are TRBV5-4 and TRBJ1-1; the D gene is possibly TRBD1 (5 bases). The germline gives CDR1 SGHNT, CDR2 YYREEE (reference sequence). Trimming took off 0 bases at V and 4 bases at J, with 7 bases between the two ends. This CDR3 has 13 residues. The CDR3 sequence: CASSLEQGTEAFF. In DNA form, the CDR3 reads TGTGCCAGCAGCTTGGAGCAGGGCACTGAAGCTTTCTTT.

This clone was observed a few times. The chain employs TRBV4-3 and TRBJ2-2, with TRBD1 matching 7 bases. The CDR3 runs 17 residues. Trimming at V came to 0 bases and at J to 3 bases, leaving 7 bases not matched to a gene. Germline V gene sequence: CDR1 LGHNA, CDR2 YSLEER. DNA for the CDR3: TGCGCCAGCAGCCAAGATGGACAGGCAAAGGACACCGGGGAGCTGTTTTTT. It is translated as CASSQDGQAKDTGELFF.

The V call is TRBV6-5, the J call TRBJ2-1, with TRBD2 identical over 10 bases. Germline V lookup: CDR1 MNHEY, CDR2 SVGAGI. V shed 5 bases and J 6 bases; nucleotides not matched to a gene: 7. The CDR3 totals 15 residues. The CDR3 is CASSPSGRAVNEQFF. CDR3 DNA sequence: TGTGCCAGCAGTCCAAGCGGGAGGGCCGTCAATGAGCAGTTCTTC.